Given below is one T cell receptor beta chain in context. Its antigen is still unknown. TCRdb re-derived calls from the 5' RACE reads in MiXCR, one entry per CDR3 protein. The sample contains hundreds of thousands of distinct CDR3 sequences, under 15% of which appear only once. These data originate in a study of T cells after yellow fever vaccination. Findings of the study overall: CD4 and CD8 compartments shared a small share of clonotypes.

The CDR3 consists of 16 residues. With V trimmed by 4 bases and J by 5 bases, 12 bases remained unmatched. From germline, CDR1 is SGDLS and CDR2 YYNGEE. This clonotype was sampled from a man younger than 35 who received the YFV17D yellow fever vaccine. The specimen was CD4+ T cells sorted from PBMCs, collected 15 days after the yellow fever booster vaccination. The rearrangement uses TRBV9 and TRBJ2-5, with 9 bases fitting TRBD1. The CDR3 bases are TGTGCCAGCAGCAAAGAGGGGGGACAGGGCGGCGAGACCCAGTACTTC. It is translated as CASSKEGGQGGETQYF.